This passage covers 3 T cell receptor beta chains from one sample sequenced in a study of cytomegalovirus exposure and HLA in healthy donors. The PCR contained 60 Vbeta and 13 Jbeta primers. Repertoires were generated with immunoSEQ multiplex PCR, while TCRdb's copy carries only in-frame clones and drops some. The top ten clones hold about 0.8% of a sample with fewer than 200,000 clones, approximately 80% of them seen once. Source material: PBMCs. Every receptor here comes from a woman between 18 and 29 years old in good health and CMV-seronegative.

V usage is TRBV5-4 and J usage is TRBJ2-1, with TRBD2 identical over 10 bases. With 4 bases clipped from V and 6 bases from J, the junction kept 10 bases outside the gene matches. The CDR3 covers 16 residues. Per germline, CDR1 SGHNT and CDR2 YYREEE (reference sequence). The CDR3 loop reads CASSPTLAGVLNEQFF. DNA for the CDR3: TGTGCCAGCAGCCCGACTCTAGCGGGAGTCCTCAATGAGCAGTTCTTC.

V usage is TRBV7-2 and J usage is TRBJ2-5; a weak D match, TRBD2 (6 bases). V lost 0 bases and J lost 10, with 27 bases in between. CDR1 and CDR2 from the germline V gene are SGHTA and FQGNSA. This CDR3 contains 18 residues. The CDR3 nucleotides read TGTGCCAGCAGCTTAGCTCCCCCCCCGGGACTCGCGTCCGAAGGCCAGTACTTC. Amino acid sequence: CASSLAPPPGLASEGQYF.

V gene TRBV19 combines with J gene TRBJ1-3; 8 positions match TRBD1. Germline-derived CDR1 and CDR2 are LNHDA and SQIVND (reference sequence). The CDR3 length is 15 residues. J lost 2 bases, V lost 3 bases, and 3 bases had no gene match. CDR3 nucleotide sequence: TGTGCCAGTAGTATGAACAGGGGGGCTGGAAACACCATATATTTT. This encodes CASSMNRGAGNTIYF.